This TCR beta chain emerged from a study of blood T cell repertoires in COVID-19. The wider study: The analysed material was cDNA or gDNA that came from T cells, B-cell-depleted T cells, or PBMCs.

Authors' analysis steps: Quantification of nucleated cells was approximated via reference gene primer amplification. Sequencing used immunoSEQ multiplex PCR; TCRdb keeps in-frame clones, though not all of them. D and trimming come from the DNA, and the V and J calls and clone size come from that table. This table holds about 110,000 clones, under 85% found once. The sequenced sample consisted of peripheral blood. This sequence originates from an older woman with acute or convalescent COVID-19.

CDR3 nucleotide sequence: TGTGCCACCTTAGTTAGACGGGAGAAGGGCGAGCAGTACTTC. Its translation is CATLVRREKGEQYF. V and J are TRBV6-6 and TRBJ2-7; possible D gene TRBD2, 6 bases. The germline V and J ends were trimmed by 10 bases and 6 bases, with 22 bases remaining between them. The CDR3 extends over 14 amino acids. From germline, CDR1 is MNHNY and CDR2 SVGAGI (reference sequence).